This T cell receptor (beta chain) was recovered during a study of T cell repertoires in cytomegalovirus infection. Study context: Indications came from public TCR beta signatures; they pointed to CMV infection and to a matching HLA type. Notes on the study in general: Dominating the ex vivo response were HLA-C-restricted CMV-specific TCR beta clonotypes. Identification of carriers of CMV plus the relevant HLA was achieved through cumulative public TCR beta family frequency.

TCRdb analysed the reads with MiXCR anew, one entry per CDR3 protein. The data show roughly 240,000 distinct CDR3 sequences, 6% to 8% seen once. Per germline, CDR1 SGHTA and CDR2 FQGTGA. The CDR3 runs to 18 residues. V was pared by 2 bases and J by 3 bases, with 10 bases of the junction left unmatched. This clonotype was counted many times. Its antigen is not identified. The chain carries TRBV7-3 and TRBJ2-3; 11 positions agree with TRBD1. Sequences were obtained from PBMCs. This receptor was identified in a human donor in good health (CMV status not recorded). Some clones in this sample may be carry-over from other donors' samples. CDR3 protein: CASSLRGMGTGGTDTQYF. For the CDR3, the DNA is TGTGCCAGCAGCTTACGGGGGATGGGGACAGGGGGTACAGATACGCAGTATTTT.